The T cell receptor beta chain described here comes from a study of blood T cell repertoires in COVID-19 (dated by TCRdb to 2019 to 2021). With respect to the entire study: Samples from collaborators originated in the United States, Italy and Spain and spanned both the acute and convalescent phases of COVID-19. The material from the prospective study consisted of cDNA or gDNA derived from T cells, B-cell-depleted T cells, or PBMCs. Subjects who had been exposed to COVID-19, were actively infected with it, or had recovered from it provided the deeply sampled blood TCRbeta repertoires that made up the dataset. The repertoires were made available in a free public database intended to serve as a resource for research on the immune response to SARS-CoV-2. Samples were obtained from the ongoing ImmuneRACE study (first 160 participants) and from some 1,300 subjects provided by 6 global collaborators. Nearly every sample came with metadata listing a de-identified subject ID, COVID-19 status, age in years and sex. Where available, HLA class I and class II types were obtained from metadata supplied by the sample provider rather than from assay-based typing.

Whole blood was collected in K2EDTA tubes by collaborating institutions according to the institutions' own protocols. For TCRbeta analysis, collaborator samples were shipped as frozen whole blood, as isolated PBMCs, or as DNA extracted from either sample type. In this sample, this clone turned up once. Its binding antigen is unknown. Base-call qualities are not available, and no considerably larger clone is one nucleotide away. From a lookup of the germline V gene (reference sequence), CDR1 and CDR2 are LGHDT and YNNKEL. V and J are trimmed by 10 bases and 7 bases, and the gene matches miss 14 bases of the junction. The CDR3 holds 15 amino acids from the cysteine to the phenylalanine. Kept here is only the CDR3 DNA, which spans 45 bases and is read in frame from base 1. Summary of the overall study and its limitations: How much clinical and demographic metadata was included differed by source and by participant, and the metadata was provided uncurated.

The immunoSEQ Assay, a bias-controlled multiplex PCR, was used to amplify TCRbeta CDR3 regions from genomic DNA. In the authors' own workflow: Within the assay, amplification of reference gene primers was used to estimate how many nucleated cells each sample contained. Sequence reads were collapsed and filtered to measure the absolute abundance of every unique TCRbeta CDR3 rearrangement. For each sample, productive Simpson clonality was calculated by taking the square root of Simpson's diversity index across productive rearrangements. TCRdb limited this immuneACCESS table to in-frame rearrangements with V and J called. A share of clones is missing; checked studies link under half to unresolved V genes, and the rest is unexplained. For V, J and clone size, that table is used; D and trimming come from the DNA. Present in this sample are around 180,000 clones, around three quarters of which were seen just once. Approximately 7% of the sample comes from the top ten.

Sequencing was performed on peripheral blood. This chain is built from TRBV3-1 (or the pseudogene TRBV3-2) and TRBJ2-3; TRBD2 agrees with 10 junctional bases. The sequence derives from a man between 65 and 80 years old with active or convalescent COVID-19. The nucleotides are TGTGCCACCCAGCCGTCTAGCGGGAGTGTGTATACGCAGTATTTT. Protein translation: CATQPSSGSVYTQYF.